This T cell receptor beta chain was identified during a study of T cells in severe cutaneous drug reactions. Study-level points and caveats: One public TCRbeta CDR3 appeared in all seven blister samples, averaging roughly 14%.

The iRepertoire multiplex PCR system with TCR subtype-specific primers built both bulk and single-cell libraries. Reprocessing the multiplex PCR reads, TCRdb reports a single entry for every CDR3 protein and omits DNA. In all, the sample yields approximately 9,500 distinct CDR3 sequences. Sequenced patients had Stevens-Johnson syndrome or toxic epidermal necrolysis caused by carbamazepine. Note on this clonotype: Its antigen is still unknown.

This CDR3 has 15 residues. From germline, CDR1 is SQVTM and CDR2 ANQGSEA. The rearrangement links TRBV29-1 to TRBJ2-5; TCRdb designates TRBD1, a call that cannot be tested without DNA. The sequencing input was cells from a skin blister. This TCR was sampled from a human donor with Stevens-Johnson syndrome, a severe cutaneous drug reaction. The CDR3 sequence is CSVDPWSGGLKTQYF.